The rows below give T cell receptor beta chains drawn from one sample of a study of cytomegalovirus exposure and HLA in healthy donors. Sequenced by immunoSEQ multiplex PCR; TCRdb stores in-frame clones only, minus some. The repertoire has about 190,000 clones, about 85% of them found once; the top ten carry 3.5% to 4%. Source material: PBMCs. Every receptor here comes from a man aged 50 to 59 in good health and CMV-seronegative. Both conserved end residues are part of each CDR3. Fields, in order: D gene, clone size, J gene, V gene, CDR3 DNA, CDR3 protein. D genes are given only for firm matches. Where a row states a size, it is once, few, many or the class of an expanded clone; other rows omit it.

D gene: TRBD1; clone size: once; J gene: TRBJ1-1; V gene: TRBV5-1; CDR3 DNA: TGCGCCAGCAGCGTTGGACAGGTGAACACTGAAGCTTTCTTT; CDR3 protein: CASSVGQVNTEAFF
D gene: TRBD1; clone size: NA; J gene: TRBJ2-1; V gene: TRBV7-9; CDR3 DNA: TGTGCCAGCAGCCCACGGGACAGGGAGAAGGATGAGCAGTTCTTC; CDR3 protein: CASSPRDREKDEQFF
D gene: NA; clone size: few; J gene: TRBJ2-1; V gene: TRBV4-1; CDR3 DNA: TGCGCCAGCAGCCAAGGGGAGACGGCGAGCTCCTACAATGAGCAGTTCTTC; CDR3 protein: CASSQGETASSYNEQFF
D gene: TRBD1; clone size: once; J gene: TRBJ2-5; V gene: TRBV9; CDR3 DNA: TGTGCCAGCAGCGTAGGGGGACAGGTCCAAGAGACCCAGTACTTC; CDR3 protein: CASSVGGQVQETQYF
D gene: TRBD1; clone size: NA; J gene: TRBJ1-4; V gene: TRBV19; CDR3 DNA: TGTGCCAGTAGCTATTCAGACCGCCTGGGACAGGGGAGTGAAAAACTGTTTTTT; CDR3 protein: CASSYSDRLGQGSEKLFF
D gene: TRBD1; clone size: NA; J gene: TRBJ2-1; V gene: TRBV5-5; CDR3 DNA: TGTGCCAGCAGCTTGGCTCCGGGACAGAGAAGCAATGAGCAGTTCTTC; CDR3 protein: CASSLAPGQRSNEQFF
D gene: NA; clone size: NA; J gene: TRBJ2-7; V gene: TRBV2; CDR3 DNA: TGTGCCAGCAGTGACTCCCTACCCTACGAGCAGTACTTC; CDR3 protein: CASSDSLPYEQYF
D gene: TRBD1; clone size: NA; J gene: TRBJ1-2; V gene: TRBV6-1; CDR3 DNA: TGTGCCAGCAGAGGACAGGGGGCAAATGGCTACACCTTC; CDR3 protein: CASRGQGANGYTF
D gene: NA; clone size: NA; J gene: TRBJ2-5; V gene: TRBV30; CDR3 DNA: TGTGCCTGGAAAGGGGGGGGCACCGGAGAGACCCAGTACTTC; CDR3 protein: CAWKGGGTGETQYF
D gene: NA; clone size: NA; J gene: TRBJ1-2; V gene: TRBV7-9; CDR3 DNA: TGTGCCAGCAGCGGATGGAACGACAGGAGAGCTTATGGCTACACCTTC; CDR3 protein: CASSGWNDRRAYGYTF
D gene: NA; clone size: NA; J gene: TRBJ2-1; V gene: TRBV6-5; CDR3 DNA: TGTGCCAGCAGTAGCGCCGGATACAATGAGCAGTTCTTC; CDR3 protein: CASSSAGYNEQFF
D gene: TRBD1; clone size: NA; J gene: TRBJ1-5; V gene: TRBV15; CDR3 DNA: TGTGCCACCAGCTCCGGGACAGCAAATCAGCCCCAGCATTTT; CDR3 protein: CATSSGTANQPQHF
D gene: TRBD1; clone size: NA; J gene: TRBJ2-7; V gene: TRBV11-1; CDR3 DNA: TGTGCCAGCAGCTGGACAGGGGGAAGCTCCTACGAGCAGTACTTC; CDR3 protein: CASSWTGGSSYEQYF
D gene: TRBD1; clone size: few; J gene: TRBJ2-7; V gene: TRBV18; CDR3 DNA: TGTGCCAGCTCAGAACAGCAGGACAGGGCCTACGAGCAGTACTTC; CDR3 protein: CASSEQQDRAYEQYF
D gene: TRBD2; clone size: NA; J gene: TRBJ2-5; V gene: TRBV7-9; CDR3 DNA: TGTTCCAGCAGCTTCTTGCTAGCGGGGGGTAGGACAGAGACCCAGTACTTC; CDR3 protein: CSSSFLLAGGRTETQYF
D gene: TRBD1; clone size: NA; J gene: TRBJ1-4; V gene: TRBV4-3; CDR3 DNA: TGCGCCAGCAGCCACCAGACAGGGCAAAATGAAAAACTGTTTTTT; CDR3 protein: CASSHQTGQNEKLFF
D gene: TRBD2; clone size: NA; J gene: TRBJ2-7; V gene: TRBV25-1; CDR3 DNA: TGTGCCAGCAGTGACCCCCTGGGGGGGGCCTACGAGCAGTACTTC; CDR3 protein: CASSDPLGGAYEQYF
D gene: TRBD1; clone size: NA; J gene: TRBJ1-1; V gene: TRBV7-9; CDR3 DNA: TGTTCCAGCACAGGGGGCATGAACACTGAAGCTTTCTTT; CDR3 protein: CSSTGGMNTEAFF
D gene: NA; clone size: few; J gene: TRBJ2-2; V gene: TRBV6-1; CDR3 DNA: TGTGCCGTTCAGGGTAACACCGGGGAGCTGTTTTTT; CDR3 protein: CAVQGNTGELFF
D gene: NA; clone size: NA; J gene: TRBJ1-5; V gene: TRBV4-3; CDR3 DNA: TGCGTCAGCAGCCAAGATAACCGGAATCAGCCCCAGCATTTT; CDR3 protein: CVSSQDNRNQPQHF
D gene: TRBD1; clone size: few; J gene: TRBJ2-1; V gene: TRBV7-3; CDR3 DNA: TGTGCCACCTCATCGGACAGGGGGAATGAGCAGTTCTTC; CDR3 protein: CATSSDRGNEQFF
D gene: NA; clone size: NA; J gene: TRBJ1-5; V gene: TRBV12-1; CDR3 DNA: TGTGCCAGCAGCTTGAGTGGCAATCAGCCCCAGCATTTT; CDR3 protein: CASSLSGNQPQHF
D gene: NA; clone size: NA; J gene: TRBJ2-2; V gene: TRBV4-3; CDR3 DNA: TGCGCCAGCAGCCCGTTAGACAGCGCGAACACCGGGGAGCTGTTTTTT; CDR3 protein: CASSPLDSANTGELFF
D gene: NA; clone size: NA; J gene: TRBJ2-7; V gene: TRBV5-1; CDR3 DNA: TGCGCCAGCAGCTTGCAGGATGGCGAGCAGTACTTC; CDR3 protein: CASSLQDGEQYF
D gene: TRBD2; clone size: NA; J gene: TRBJ2-5; V gene: TRBV2; CDR3 DNA: TGTGCCAGCAGTGAGATGGGGGGGGGACAAGAGACCCAGTACTTC; CDR3 protein: CASSEMGGGQETQYF